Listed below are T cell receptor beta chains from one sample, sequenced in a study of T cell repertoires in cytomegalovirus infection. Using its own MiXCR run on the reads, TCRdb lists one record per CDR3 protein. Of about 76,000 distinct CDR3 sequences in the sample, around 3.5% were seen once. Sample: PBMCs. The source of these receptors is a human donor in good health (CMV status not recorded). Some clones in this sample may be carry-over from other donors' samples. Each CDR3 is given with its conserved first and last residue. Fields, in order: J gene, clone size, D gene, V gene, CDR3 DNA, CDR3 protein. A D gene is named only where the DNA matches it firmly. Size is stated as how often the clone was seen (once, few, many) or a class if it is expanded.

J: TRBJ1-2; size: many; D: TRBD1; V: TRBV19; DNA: TGTGCCAGTAGTACAACCTCGACAGGGGACTATGGCTACACCTTC; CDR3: CASSTTSTGDYGYTF
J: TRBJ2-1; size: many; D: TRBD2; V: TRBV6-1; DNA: TGTGCCAGTGGACTAGCCTATGAGCAGTTCTTC; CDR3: CASGLAYEQFF
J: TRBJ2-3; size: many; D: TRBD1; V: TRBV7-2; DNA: TGTGCCAGCAGCCCGGACAGGGGGACAGATACGCAGTATTTT; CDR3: CASSPDRGTDTQYF
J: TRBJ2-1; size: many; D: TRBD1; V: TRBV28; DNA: TGTGCCAGCAGTCGAAACAGGGGTCCCAACAATGAGCAGTTCTTC; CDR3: CASSRNRGPNNEQFF
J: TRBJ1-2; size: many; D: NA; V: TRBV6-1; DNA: TGTGCCAGCAGTATCGCCGGGGGAGCTAACTATGGCTACACCTTC; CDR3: CASSIAGGANYGYTF
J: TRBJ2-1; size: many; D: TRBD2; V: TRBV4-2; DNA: TGTGCCAGCAGCCAAGATTCCTCTAGCGGGGGAAACAATGAGCAGTTCTTC; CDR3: CASSQDSSSGGNNEQFF
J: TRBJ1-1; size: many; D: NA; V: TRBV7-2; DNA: TGTGCCAGCAGCTTGTGGGCTCCCCAGGGGACTGAAGCTTTCTTT; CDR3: CASSLWAPQGTEAFF
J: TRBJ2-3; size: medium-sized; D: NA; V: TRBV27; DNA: TGTGCCAGCAGTTTGAAGAAACTTTACAGGGTCGGTGGCACAGATACGCAGTATTTT; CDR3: CASSLKKLYRVGGTDTQYF
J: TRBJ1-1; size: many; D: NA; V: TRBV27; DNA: TGTGCCAGCAGTCTAGCCCGACACCCACGATCACCGGAGGGGAACACTGAAGCTTTCTTT; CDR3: CASSLARHPRSPEGNTEAFF
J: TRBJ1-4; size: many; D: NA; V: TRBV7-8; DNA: TGTGCCAGCAGCCAGAGCCGGGTTGACAATGAAAAACTGTTTTTT; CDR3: CASSQSRVDNEKLFF
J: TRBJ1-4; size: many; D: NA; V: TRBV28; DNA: TGTGCCAGCAGAGAACAGGGTCGTGGTGAAAAACTGTTTTTT; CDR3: CASREQGRGEKLFF
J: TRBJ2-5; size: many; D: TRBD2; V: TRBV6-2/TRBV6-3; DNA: TGTGCCAGCAGTAACCGACTAGCGGGGGAACAAGAGACCCAGTACTTC; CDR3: CASSNRLAGEQETQYF
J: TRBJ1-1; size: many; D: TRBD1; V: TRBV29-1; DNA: TGCAGCGTTAACGACAGGGGAACTGAAGCTTTCTTT; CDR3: CSVNDRGTEAFF
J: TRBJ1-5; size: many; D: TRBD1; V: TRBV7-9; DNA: TGTGCCAGCAGCCAAACTCAGGGGGACAATCAGCCCCAGCATTTT; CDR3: CASSQTQGDNQPQHF
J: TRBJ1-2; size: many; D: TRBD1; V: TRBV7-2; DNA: TGTGCCAGCAGCCCCGGACAGGGGAGGTATGGCTACACCTTC; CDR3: CASSPGQGRYGYTF
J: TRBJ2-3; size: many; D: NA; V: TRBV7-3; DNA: TGTGCCAGCAGCTTTCAGGCGGGGAGCACAGATACGCAGTATTTT; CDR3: CASSFQAGSTDTQYF
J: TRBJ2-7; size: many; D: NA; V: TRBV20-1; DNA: TGCAGTGCTATATTTCCGGTGACCTACGAGCAGTACTTC; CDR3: CSAIFPVTYEQYF
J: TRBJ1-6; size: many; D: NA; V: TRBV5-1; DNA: TGCGCCAGCACCCCTGGGGTAAATTCACCCCTCCACTTT; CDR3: CASTPGVNSPLHF
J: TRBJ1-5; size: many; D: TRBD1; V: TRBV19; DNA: TGTGCCAGTCGTCCGGGACAGGGCTTTCAGCCCCAGCATTTT; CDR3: CASRPGQGFQPQHF
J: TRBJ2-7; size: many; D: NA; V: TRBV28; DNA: TGTGCCAGCAGTCCACCGGGCTACGAGCAGTACTTC; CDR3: CASSPPGYEQYF
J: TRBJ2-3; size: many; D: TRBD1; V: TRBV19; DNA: TGTGCCAGTACCCACAGGGGGCAAGGCACAGATACGCAGTATTTT; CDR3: CASTHRGQGTDTQYF